Below are 18 T cell receptor beta chains sequenced from a single sample in a study of neurological immune-mediated disorders. MiXCR, run by TCRdb on the 5' RACE reads, gives a single entry per CDR3 protein. The table lists 15,000 to 20,000 distinct CDR3 sequences, under 35% of them singletons. Sequencing input: PBMCs. These receptors were collected from a man aged 45 to 65 with HTLV-1-associated myelopathy (HAM/TSP).

The chain has TRBV11-2 and TRBJ2-3; D is ambiguous. Looked up from germline, CDR1 is SGHAT and CDR2 is FQNNGV. CDR3 length equals 14 residues. V shed 5 bases and J shed 1 base, with 10 bases lying between them. The CDR3 DNA reads TGTGCCAGCAGCCCAAGCCACGGCACAGATACGCAGTATTTT. Translation: CASSPSHGTDTQYF.

The sample holds a few counts of this clonotype. This chain connects TRBV20-1 to TRBJ1-1, with D unresolved. Germline CDR1 reads DFQATT; CDR2 reads SNEGSKA (reference sequence). V was pared by 3 bases and J by 1 base, with 9 bases between. There are 13 residues in the CDR3. As DNA, the CDR3 is TGCAGTGCTAGTGGAGGGCCGAACACTGAAGCTTTCTTT. It encodes CSASGGPNTEAFF.

The J gene is TRBJ2-5, the V gene TRBV7-2, with 9 positions matching TRBD1. Losses at the gene ends were 4 bases for V and 3 bases for J; bases not matched to a gene: 0. Germline CDR1 reads SGHTA; CDR2 reads FQGNSA. The CDR3 loop spans 13 amino acids. Here the CDR3 reads CASSWDREETQYF. Written as DNA, the CDR3 is TGTGCCAGCAGCTGGGACAGGGAAGAGACCCAGTACTTC.

This clonotype was counted between two and nine times. The CDR3 DNA sequence: TGTGCCAGCAGCCGCCCGGGGGGAGGGAAGTCCTACGAGCAGTACTTC. The encoded protein is CASSRPGGGKSYEQYF. The chain employs TRBV3-1 and TRBJ2-7, with 7 bases aligning to TRBD2. The CDR3 is made up of 16 amino acids. The germline CDR1 and CDR2 sequences are LGHDT and YNNKEL (reference sequence). V lost 4 bases and J lost 1; bases outside the gene matches: 10.

This clonotype was observed a few times. This chain joins TRBV20-1 and TRBJ2-3, with a possible D match to TRBD1 (5 bases). Trimming removed 5 bases from V and 5 bases from J, with 11 bases in between. The CDR3 is 12 amino acids. Germline CDR1 and CDR2: DFQATT and SNEGSKA (reference sequence). In DNA form, the CDR3 reads TGCAGTGCTGGACATACAGGAGATACGCAGTATTTT. It encodes CSAGHTGDTQYF.

V and J are TRBV12-3 or TRBV12-4 and TRBJ2-1, with 9 positions matching TRBD2. This CDR3 spans 14 amino acids. After removal of 1 base from V and 9 bases from J, the junction contained 4 bases not matched to a gene. The CDR3 is CASSLGYSGSEQFF. The CDR3 nucleotides read TGTGCCAGCAGTTTAGGGTATAGCGGGAGTGAGCAGTTCTTC.

The chain is built from TRBV7-2 and TRBJ1-2; D remains ambiguous. Germline lookup yields CDR1 SGHTA and CDR2 FQGNSA. The V end was cut by 5 bases, the J end by 4 bases, with 23 bases between. CDR3 size: 17 residues. As DNA, the CDR3 is TGTGCCAGCAGCCCGAACTCACTATGGACGGAGCCCTATGGCTACACCTTC. Its translation is CASSPNSLWTEPYGYTF.

In the case of this clonotype: Compared with germline, one end of the junction differs, possibly owing to a read error. The CDR3 DNA sequence: TGCAGTGCTAGCACTAGCGGGAGGGCCTACTATGAGCAGTTCTTC. Translation gives CSASTSGRAYYEQFF. The rearrangement joins TRBV20-1 to TRBJ2-1; 13 nucleotides match TRBD2. This CDR3 comprises 15 residues. Germline CDR1 DFQATT, CDR2 SNEGSKA (reference sequence).

This clonotype was recorded a few times. The chain carries TRBV7-2 and TRBJ2-1; D unclear. V was shortened by 2 bases and J by 3 bases, with 11 bases between the two germline ends. The CDR3 extends over 15 amino acids. CDR1 is SGHTA and CDR2 is FQGNSA in the germline V gene. The CDR3 DNA sequence: TGTGCCAGCAGCTTAAGTTCTAGTGGCTACAATGAGCAGTTCTTC. Its translation: CASSLSSSGYNEQFF.

The table lists this clonotype with a few counts. The V gene is TRBV19, the J gene TRBJ2-2; 12 bases fit TRBD2. The CDR3 extends over 15 amino acids. Trimming took 8 bases from V and 2 from J; bases not matched to a gene: 3. Germline values: CDR1 LNHDA, CDR2 SQIVND (reference sequence). The chain's CDR3 is CASRTSGDNTGELFF. CDR3 DNA sequence: TGTGCCAGTCGGACTAGCGGGGATAACACCGGGGAGCTGTTTTTT.

The chain uses TRBV30 and TRBJ2-7; 11 bases align to TRBD2. Per the germline V gene, CDR1 is GTSNPN and CDR2 is SVGIG (reference sequence). The CDR3 length is 15 residues. V was clipped by 4 bases and J by 0 bases; unmatched bases: 5. Here the CDR3 reads CAWTPGLADSYEQYF. The CDR3 DNA follows: TGTGCCTGGACGCCGGGACTAGCGGACTCCTACGAGCAGTACTTC.

This clonotype has more than one count but fewer than ten. The V call is TRBV10-3, the J call TRBJ2-3; D might be TRBD1 (5 bases). The CDR3 runs 16 residues. Germline-derived CDR1 and CDR2 are ENHRY and SYGVKD. Trimming took 4 bases from V and 1 from J, leaving 15 bases between them. Here the CDR3 reads CAISGQADTGTDTQYF. In DNA form, the CDR3 reads TGTGCCATCAGTGGGCAGGCGGACACCGGCACAGATACGCAGTATTTT.

In this sample, this clonotype turned up a few times. The chain carries TRBV20-1 and TRBJ1-2; 9 bases fit TRBD1. Per germline, CDR1 DFQATT and CDR2 SNEGSKA (reference sequence). There are 14 residues in the CDR3. Trimming cost V 4 bases and J 0 bases; bases outside gene matches: 3. The CDR3 loop reads CSATQGASNYGYTF. The CDR3 DNA reads TGCAGTGCTACACAGGGGGCTTCTAACTATGGCTACACCTTC.

This clonotype was seen only a few times. The genes are TRBV20-1 and TRBJ1-1; D is possibly TRBD1 (5 bases). CDR3 length equals 13 residues. Germline-derived CDR1 and CDR2 are DFQATT and SNEGSKA (reference sequence). V was cut by 5 bases and J by 3 bases, with 13 bases left in between. CDR3 region: CSAPPRVDTEAFF. DNA for the CDR3: TGCAGTGCTCCCCCCAGGGTTGACACTGAAGCTTTCTTT.

This chain connects TRBV7-2 to TRBJ2-2, with D perhaps matching TRBD2 (6 bases). Germline V gene sequence: CDR1 SGHTA, CDR2 FQGNSA. The CDR3 spans 15 residues. With 1 base removed from V and 7 bases from J, the gap between germline ends came to 13 bases. CDR3 amino acids: CASSLVGLRGGELFF. CDR3 sequence (DNA): TGTGCCAGCAGCTTAGTCGGACTACGGGGCGGGGAGCTGTTTTTT.

The chain links TRBV6-6 to TRBJ2-5; possibly TRBD2 for D (6 bases). This CDR3 region has 14 residues. Looked up from germline, CDR1 is MNHNY and CDR2 is SVGAGI (reference sequence). V lost 7 bases and J lost 2, with 14 bases in between. The chain's CDR3 is CASNTRGSQETQYF. The CDR3 region has the DNA TGTGCCAGCAATACTCGGGGGTCGCAAGAGACCCAGTACTTC.

This clonotype was observed a handful of times. This chain connects TRBV11-2 to TRBJ1-4; D gene ambiguous. Germline loops: CDR1 SGHAT, CDR2 FQNNGV. The V end was cut by 2 bases, the J end by 7 bases, with 20 bases between. CDR3 length: 17 amino acids. CDR3 sequence (DNA): TGTGCCAGCAGCTTATCAGCGATGGGGTTGGGGAGTGAAAAACTGTTTTTT. Translation: CASSLSAMGLGSEKLFF.

In its sample, this clonotype was seen many times. This chain connects TRBV29-1 to TRBJ2-1, with TRBD1 matching 7 bases. The CDR3 runs to 15 residues. The V gene end was trimmed by 1 base and the J gene end by 3 bases; junction bases not matched to a gene: 6. The germline gives CDR1 SQVTM, CDR2 ANQGSEA. CDR3 residues: CSVEAGGQSYNEQFF. The DNA for the CDR3 is TGCAGCGTTGAAGCAGGGGGACAGAGCTACAATGAGCAGTTCTTC.